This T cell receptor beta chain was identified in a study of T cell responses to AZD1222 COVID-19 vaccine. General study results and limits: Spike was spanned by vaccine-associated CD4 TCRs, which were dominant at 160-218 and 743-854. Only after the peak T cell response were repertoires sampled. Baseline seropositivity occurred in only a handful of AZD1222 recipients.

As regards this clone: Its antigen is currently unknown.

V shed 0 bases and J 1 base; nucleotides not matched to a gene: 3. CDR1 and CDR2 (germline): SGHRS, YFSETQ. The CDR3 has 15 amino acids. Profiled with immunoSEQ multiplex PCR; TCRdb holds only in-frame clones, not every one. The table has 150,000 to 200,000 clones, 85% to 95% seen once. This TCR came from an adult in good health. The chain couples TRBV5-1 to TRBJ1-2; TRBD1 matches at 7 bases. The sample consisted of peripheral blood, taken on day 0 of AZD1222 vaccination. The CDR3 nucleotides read TGCGCCAGCAGCTTGGGGGCAGGGGGTAACTATGGCTACACCTTC. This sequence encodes CASSLGAGGNYGYTF.